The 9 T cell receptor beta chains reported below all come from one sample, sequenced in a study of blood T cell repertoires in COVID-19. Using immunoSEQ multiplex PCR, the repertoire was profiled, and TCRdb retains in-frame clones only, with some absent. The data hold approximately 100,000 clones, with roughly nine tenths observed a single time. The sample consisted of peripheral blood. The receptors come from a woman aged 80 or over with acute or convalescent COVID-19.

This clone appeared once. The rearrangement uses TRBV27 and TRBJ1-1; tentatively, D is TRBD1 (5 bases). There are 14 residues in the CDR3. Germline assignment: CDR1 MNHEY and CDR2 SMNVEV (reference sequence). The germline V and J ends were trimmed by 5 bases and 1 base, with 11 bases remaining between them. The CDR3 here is CASSITGTNTEAFF. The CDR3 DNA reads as TGTGCCAGCAGTATAACAGGAACGAACACTGAAGCTTTCTTT.

Written as DNA, the CDR3 is TGTGCCAGCACTAATATGAACACTGAAGCTTTCTTT. Its translation: CASTNMNTEAFF. The rearrangement uses TRBV12-3 or TRBV12-4 and TRBJ1-1; no reliable D call. Trimming left V 7 bases short and J 0 bases short, with 6 bases between. This CDR3 region has 12 residues.

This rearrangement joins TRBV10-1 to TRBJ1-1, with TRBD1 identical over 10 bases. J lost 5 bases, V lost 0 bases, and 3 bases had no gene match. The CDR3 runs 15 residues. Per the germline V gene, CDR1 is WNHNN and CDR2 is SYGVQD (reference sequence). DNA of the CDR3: TGCGCCAGCAGTGAGTCCGGACAGGGGGGTACTGAAGCTTTCTTT. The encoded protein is CASSESGQGGTEAFF.

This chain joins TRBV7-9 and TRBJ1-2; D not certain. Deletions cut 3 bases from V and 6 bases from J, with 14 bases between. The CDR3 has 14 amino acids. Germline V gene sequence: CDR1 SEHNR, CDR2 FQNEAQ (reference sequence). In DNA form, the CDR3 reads TGTGCCAGCAGCTTCCCCACAGCCTCCCATGGCTACACCTTC. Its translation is CASSFPTASHGYTF.

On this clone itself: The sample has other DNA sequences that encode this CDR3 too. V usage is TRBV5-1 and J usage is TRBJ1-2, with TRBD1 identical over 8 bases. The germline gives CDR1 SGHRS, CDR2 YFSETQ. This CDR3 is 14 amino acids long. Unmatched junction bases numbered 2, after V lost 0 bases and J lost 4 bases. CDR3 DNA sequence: TGCGCCAGCAGCTTGGGACAGGGGTCCTATGGCTACACCTTC. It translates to CASSLGQGSYGYTF.

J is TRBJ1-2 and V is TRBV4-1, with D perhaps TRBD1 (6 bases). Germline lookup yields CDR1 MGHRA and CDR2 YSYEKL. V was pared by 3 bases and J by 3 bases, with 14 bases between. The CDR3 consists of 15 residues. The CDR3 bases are TGCGCCAGCAGCCACCTCAGGACAGTCCACTATGGCTACACCTTC. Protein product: CASSHLRTVHYGYTF.

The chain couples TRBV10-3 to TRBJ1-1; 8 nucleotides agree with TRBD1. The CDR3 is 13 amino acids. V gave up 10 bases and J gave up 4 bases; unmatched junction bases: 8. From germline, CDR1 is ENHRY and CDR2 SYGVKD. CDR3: CATLQGEGTEAFF. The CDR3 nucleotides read TGTGCCACCTTACAGGGGGAGGGCACTGAAGCTTTCTTT.

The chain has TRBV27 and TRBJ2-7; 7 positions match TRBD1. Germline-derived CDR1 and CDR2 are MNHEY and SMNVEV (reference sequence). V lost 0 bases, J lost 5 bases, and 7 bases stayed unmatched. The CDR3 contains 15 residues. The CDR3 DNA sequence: TGTGCCAGCAGTTTATCGTGGGGACAGAGCCACGAGCAGTACTTC. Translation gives CASSLSWGQSHEQYF.

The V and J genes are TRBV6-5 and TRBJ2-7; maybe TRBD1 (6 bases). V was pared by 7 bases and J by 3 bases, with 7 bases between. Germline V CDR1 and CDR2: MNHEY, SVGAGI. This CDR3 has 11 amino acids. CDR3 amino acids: CASTRGYEQYF. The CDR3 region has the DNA TGTGCCAGCACCAGGGGCTACGAGCAGTACTTC.